The rows below give T cell receptor beta chains drawn from one sample of a study of long-term antiretroviral therapy in people with HIV. Some clones are missing from TCRdb's copy, which holds only in-frame ones; the method was immunoSEQ multiplex PCR. Of 25,000 to 35,000 clones listed, approximately 83% are singletons. Sequencing used unsorted PBMCs, obtained around 2.8 years after starting antiretroviral therapy. The receptors shown here come from a man aged 25 to 40 with HIV. CDR3s include the opening cysteine and the closing phenylalanine or tryptophan. A D gene is named only where the DNA matches it firmly. Clone size, where shown, is once, few, many, or a class for clones that have expanded.

abundance	d_gene	j_gene	v_gene	CDR3aa	CDR3nt
NA	NA	TRBJ2-7	TRBV27	CASSLGSSTYEQYF	TGTGCCAGCAGTTTAGGCAGCAGTACCTACGAGCAGTACTTC
once	NA	TRBJ1-2	TRBV21-1	CASSKRQRTGILGGGYTF	TGTGCCAGCAGCAAAAGGCAGAGGACAGGGATCCTTGGGGGAGGCTACACCTTC
few	NA	TRBJ1-5	TRBV11-1	CASSGGDVSNQPQHF	TGTGCCAGCAGCGGGGGGGATGTAAGCAATCAGCCCCAGCATTTT
once	TRBD1	TRBJ1-6	TRBV18	CASSQQGGLVSPLHF	TGTGCCAGCTCACAGCAAGGGGGCCTCGTTTCACCCCTCCACTTT
NA	NA	TRBJ1-6	TRBV9	CASSESTGRGNLNSPLHF	TGTGCCAGCAGCGAGAGTACCGGGCGAGGGAACTTGAACTCACCCCTCCACTTT
NA	TRBD1	TRBJ2-7	TRBV2	CASSEGGTGAANPYEQYF	TGTGCCAGCAGTGAAGGGGGCACAGGGGCCGCCAACCCCTACGAGCAGTACTTC
NA	NA	TRBJ2-6	TRBV5-1	CASSWSASGANVLTF	TGCGCCAGCAGTTGGTCCGCCTCTGGGGCCAACGTCCTGACTTTC
NA	TRBD1	TRBJ1-1	TRBV10-2	CASSESGTGGRTEAFF	TGCGCCAGCAGTGAGTCCGGGACAGGGGGCCGAACTGAAGCTTTCTTT
NA	NA	TRBJ2-5	TRBV30	CAYRGGETQYF	TGTGCCTACCGGGGTGGGGAGACCCAGTACTTC
NA	TRBD1	TRBJ1-5	TRBV28	CASSLSVYRGRRYQPQHF	TGTGCCAGCAGTTTATCGGTTTACAGGGGACGAAGGTATCAGCCCCAGCATTTT
NA	TRBD2	TRBJ2-3	TRBV9	CASSEGALAGVFTDTQYF	TGTGCCAGCAGCGAGGGGGCACTAGCGGGGGTTTTCACAGATACGCAGTATTTT
NA	NA	TRBJ2-5	TRBV7-9	CASSLTPDNQETQYF	TGTGCCAGCAGCTTAACCCCGGACAACCAAGAGACCCAGTACTTC
NA	TRBD1	TRBJ1-5	TRBV27	CASSLRGRGGNQPQHF	TGTGCCAGCAGCCTTAGGGGCAGGGGGGGCAATCAGCCCCAGCATTTT
NA	NA	TRBJ1-1	TRBV28	CASSFLPPGDTEAFF	TGTGCCAGCAGTTTCCTACCTCCAGGGGACACTGAAGCTTTCTTT
once	TRBD2	TRBJ2-2	TRBV6-4	CASSDASGSGRAGELFF	TGTGCCAGCAGTGACGCTAGCGGGAGCGGGAGGGCCGGGGAGCTGTTTTTT
NA	NA	TRBJ2-7	TRBV6-6	CASSYELAGYEQYF	TGTGCCAGCAGTTACGAACTAGCAGGCTACGAGCAGTACTTC
NA	NA	TRBJ2-3	TRBV29-1	CSVSLPTSTDTQYF	TGCAGCGTTAGCCTCCCCACGTCAACAGATACGCAGTATTTT
NA	NA	TRBJ1-4	TRBV25-1	CASSPTEDQEKLFF	TGTGCCAGCAGCCCGACAGAGGACCAGGAAAAACTGTTTTTT
NA	NA	TRBJ2-1	TRBV5-6	CASSYGLEQFF	TGTGCCAGCAGCTACGGGTTAGAGCAGTTCTTC
NA	TRBD2	TRBJ2-1	TRBV29-1	CSAHGGLAPYNEQFF	TGCAGCGCCCACGGGGGACTAGCTCCCTACAATGAGCAGTTCTTC
once	NA	TRBJ1-2	TRBV15	CATSRHRGDGYTF	TGTGCCACCAGCAGACATAGAGGGGATGGCTACACCTTC
once	NA	TRBJ2-6	TRBV15	CATSRVLGTGANVLTF	TGTGCCACCAGCAGAGTGCTGGGAACTGGGGCCAACGTCCTGACTTTC
NA	NA	TRBJ2-5	TRBV5-6	CASSLQLQETQYF	TGTGCCAGCAGCTTGCAACTCCAAGAGACCCAGTACTTC
NA	NA	TRBJ1-1	TRBV7-2	CASSLAGAEAFF	TGTGCCAGCAGCTTAGCCGGGGCGGAAGCTTTCTTT
NA	TRBD1	TRBJ1-2	TRBV6-5	CASSYVRTGGSYGYTF	TGTGCCAGCAGTTACGTTAGGACAGGGGGTAGCTATGGCTACACCTTC
NA	NA	TRBJ2-3	TRBV9	CASSVIGTGDTQYF	TGTGCCAGCAGCGTAATCGGAACGGGAGATACGCAGTATTTT
NA	NA	TRBJ1-2	TRBV2	CASSEFSPANYGYTF	TGTGCCAGCAGTGAATTTTCACCAGCTAACTATGGCTACACCTTC
NA	TRBD1	TRBJ2-2	TRBV9	CASSALAGTGAGWTGELFF	TGTGCCAGCAGCGCTCTCGCCGGGACAGGGGCAGGATGGACCGGGGAGCTGTTTTTT